The clone carrying this TCR beta chain appeared many times. Its specificity is not known. CDR3 size: 15 residues. Germline CDR1 SGHRS, CDR2 YFSETQ. Trimming cost V 1 base and J 8 bases, with 18 bases left between them. Individual cDNA molecules received unique molecular identifiers. TCRdb used MiXCR to reprocess the 5' RACE reads, holding one entry per CDR3 protein. The sample lists roughly 34,000 distinct CDR3 sequences; about 4.7% were seen once. The data originate from a study of early T cells in non-severe SARS-CoV-2 infection. Overall study: Sequencing was performed on bulk RNA from unsorted whole blood, leaving chains unpaired. General study findings and limits: Sequences matched to VDJdb favored anti-spike CD8 responses, while private and CD4 specificities were missed.

The gene calls are TRBV5-1 and TRBJ1-1; D remains unclear. The clonotype was recovered from an adult who was a healthcare worker with PCR-confirmed SARS-CoV-2 infection or an uninfected control (not recorded which). Sequenced material: whole blood. The DNA of the CDR3 is TGCGCCAGCAGCTTGACATTGGACTGGCAGGCCGAAGCTTTCTTT. Its translation: CASSLTLDWQAEAFF.